This TCR beta chain was obtained from a study of T cell changes during pregnancy in multiple sclerosis. The V segment lost 1 base and the J segment 4 bases; nucleotides outside the gene matches: 9. This CDR3 spans 18 amino acids. Germline V CDR1 and CDR2: SGHTA, FQGNSA. This clone has only one observation. TCRdb keeps only in-frame clones here, not all; method: immunoSEQ multiplex PCR. The table has approximately 46,000 clones, around 90% seen once. Sample: CD4+ T cells from peripheral blood mononuclear cells, taken after pregnancy. This receptor was obtained from a female donor with multiple sclerosis, enrolled in a pregnancy study. The chain couples TRBV7-2 to TRBJ2-5, with 13 bases fitting TRBD2. CDR3 loop: CASSLVGGLAGRPETQYF. CDR3 nucleotide sequence: TGTGCCAGCAGCTTAGTAGGGGGACTAGCGGGGAGGCCAGAGACCCAGTACTTC. Full variable domain (missing parts from reference TRBV7-2 and TRBJ2-5): GAGVSQSPSNKVTEKGKDVELRCDPISGHTALYWYRQSLGQGLEFLIYFQGNSAPDKSGLPSDRFSAERTGGSVSTLTIQRTQQEDSAVYLCASSLVGGLAGRPETQYFGPGTRLLVL.